This T cell receptor (beta chain) is from a study of response to subunit inactivated influenza vaccine. Details on this clonotype: Its antigen is not identified.

Broader study findings: Every seasonal influenza vaccination brings in few new T cells, the authors suggested.

TCRdb analysed the RT-PCR reads with MiXCR anew, one entry per CDR3 protein. The repertoire holds a few hundred thousand distinct CDR3 sequences, around 15% seen once, with around 10% in the top ten. The germline gives CDR1 MDHEN, CDR2 SYDVKM. The CDR3 loop spans 16 amino acids. Trimming cost V 3 bases and J 0 bases, with 9 bases left between them. This sequence originates from a man aged 45-65 years who received an inactivated influenza vaccine. Sequenced material: PBMCs from blood, taken 11 to 12 days after vaccination. This chain uses TRBV28 with TRBJ1-6; D is unclear. The CDR3 sequence is CASSFVGSSYNSPLHF. The CDR3 nucleotides read TGTGCCAGCAGTTTCGTCGGGAGCTCCTATAATTCACCCCTCCACTTT.